The sequence of this T cell receptor beta chain was determined in a study of CD8 T cells in ankylosing spondylitis. Study-level findings and limits: Matched ankylosing spondylitis synovial fluid reportedly showed significant enrichment of disease-linked clones. A TCR beta motif of under ten highly homologous variants appeared characteristic of ankylosing spondylitis blood.

TCRdb re-called the 5' RACE reads with MiXCR, one entry per CDR3 protein. The table shows approximately 220,000 distinct CDR3 sequences, with about 17% occurring only once. Regarding this clonotype: Its antigen is not identified.

V was trimmed by 2 bases and J by 12 bases, leaving 9 bases between them. The length of the CDR3 is 11 residues. Germline CDR1 reads SGHRS; CDR2 reads YFSETQ. The rearrangement joins TRBV5-1 to TRBJ2-1; D unclear. This sequence originates from a male donor with ankylosing spondylitis. Sequences were obtained from blood, either unsorted or a sorted T cell fraction (not recorded which). CDR3 residues: CASSFGDLQFF. The DNA for the CDR3 is TGCGCCAGCAGCTTTGGGGATCTGCAGTTCTTC.